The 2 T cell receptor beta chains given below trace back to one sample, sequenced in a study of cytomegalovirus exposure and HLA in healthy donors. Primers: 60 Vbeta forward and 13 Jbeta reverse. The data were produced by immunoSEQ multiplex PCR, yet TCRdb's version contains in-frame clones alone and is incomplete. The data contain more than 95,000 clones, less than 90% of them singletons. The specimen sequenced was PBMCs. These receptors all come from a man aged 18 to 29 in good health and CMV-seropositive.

CDR3 DNA: TGTGCCATCAGTGATCCGGTTGCTTACGAGCAGTACTTC. Protein: CAISDPVAYEQYF. V is TRBV10-3 and J is TRBJ2-7; D remains ambiguous. The V gene's germline CDR1 is ENHRY and CDR2 SYGVKD. The CDR3 covers 13 residues. Trimming took off 3 bases at V and 4 bases at J, with 10 bases between the two ends.

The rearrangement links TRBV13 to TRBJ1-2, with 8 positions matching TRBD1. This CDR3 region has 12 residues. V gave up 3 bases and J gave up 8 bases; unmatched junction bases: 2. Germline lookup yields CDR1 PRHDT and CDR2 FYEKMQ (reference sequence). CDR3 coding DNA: TGTGCCAGCAGCTTCGGACAGGGCGGCTACACCTTC. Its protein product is CASSFGQGGYTF.